This T cell receptor beta chain came from a study of T-cell memory formation after mild COVID-19. TCRdb re-called the 5' RACE reads through MiXCR, storing one row per CDR3 protein. This table holds over 300,000 distinct CDR3 sequences, 20% to 25% found once. CDR1 and CDR2 (germline): DFQATT, SNEGSKA (reference sequence). This CDR3 contains 15 residues. The V segment lost 3 bases and the J segment 5 bases; nucleotides outside the gene matches: 5. The specimen was PBMCs or a T cell subset sorted from them (not recorded which). The origin of this receptor is a man younger than 35 who had mild COVID-19 (a few samples of this study predate the infection). Cell type and time point are not known. This chain uses TRBV20-1 with TRBJ1-6; TRBD1 matches 9 bases. The CDR3 region is CSASKQGAHNSPLHF. The CDR3 region has the DNA TGCAGTGCTAGCAAACAGGGGGCCCATAATTCACCCCTCCACTTT.